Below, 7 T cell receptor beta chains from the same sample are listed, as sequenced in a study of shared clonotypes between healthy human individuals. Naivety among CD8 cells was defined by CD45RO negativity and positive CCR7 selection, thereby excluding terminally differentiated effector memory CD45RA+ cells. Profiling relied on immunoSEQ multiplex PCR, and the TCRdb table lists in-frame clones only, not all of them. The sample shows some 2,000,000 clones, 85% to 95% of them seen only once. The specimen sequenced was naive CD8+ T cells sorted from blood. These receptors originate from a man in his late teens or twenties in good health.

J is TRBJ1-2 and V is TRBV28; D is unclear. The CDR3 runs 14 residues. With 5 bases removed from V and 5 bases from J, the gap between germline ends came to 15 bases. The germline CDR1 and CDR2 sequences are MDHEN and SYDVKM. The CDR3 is CASSGWEGIYGYTF. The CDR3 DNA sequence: TGTGCCAGCAGTGGATGGGAAGGAATATATGGCTACACCTTC.

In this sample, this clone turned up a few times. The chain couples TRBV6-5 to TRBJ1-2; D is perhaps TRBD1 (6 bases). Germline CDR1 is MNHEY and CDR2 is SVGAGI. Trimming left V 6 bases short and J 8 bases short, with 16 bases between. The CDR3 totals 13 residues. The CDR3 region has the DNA TGTGCCAGCAGGCCGGAGGGGGAACGCGGCTACACCTTC. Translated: CASRPEGERGYTF.

This chain's CDR3 is CASSSDSRQETQYF. CDR3 bases: TGCGCCAGCAGCTCGGACAGCCGCCAAGAGACCCAGTACTTC. The chain links TRBV4-1 to TRBJ2-5; D might be TRBD1 (6 bases). The germline gives CDR1 MGHRA, CDR2 YSYEKL. V was pared by 5 bases and J by 1 base, with 11 bases between. The CDR3 totals 14 residues.

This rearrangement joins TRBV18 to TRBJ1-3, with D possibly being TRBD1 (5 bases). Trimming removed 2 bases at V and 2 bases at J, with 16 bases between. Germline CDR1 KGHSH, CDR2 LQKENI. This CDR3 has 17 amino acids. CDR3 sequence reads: CASSPEGSGFPGNTIYF. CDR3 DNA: TGTGCCAGCTCACCAGAGGGGAGCGGCTTCCCTGGAAACACCATATATTTT.

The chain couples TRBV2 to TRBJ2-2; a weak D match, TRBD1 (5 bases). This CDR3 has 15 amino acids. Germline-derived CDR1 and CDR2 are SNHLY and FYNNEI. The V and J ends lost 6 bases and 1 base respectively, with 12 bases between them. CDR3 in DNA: TGTGCCAGCAGCGACGACAGAGGGAACACCGGGGAGCTGTTTTTT. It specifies CASSDDRGNTGELFF.

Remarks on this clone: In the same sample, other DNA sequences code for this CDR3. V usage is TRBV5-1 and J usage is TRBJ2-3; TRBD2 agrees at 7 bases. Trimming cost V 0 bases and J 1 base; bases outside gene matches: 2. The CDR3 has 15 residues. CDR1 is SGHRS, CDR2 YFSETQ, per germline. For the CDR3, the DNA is TGCGCCAGCAGCTTGGCTAGCGGTGGCACAGATACGCAGTATTTT. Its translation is CASSLASGGTDTQYF. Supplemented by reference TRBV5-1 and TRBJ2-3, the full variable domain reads KAGVTQTPRYLIKTRGQQVTLSCSPISGHRSVSWYQQTPGQGLQFLFEYFSETQRNKGNFPGRFSGRQFSNSRSEMNVSTLELGDSALYLCASSLASGGTDTQYFGPGTRLTVL.

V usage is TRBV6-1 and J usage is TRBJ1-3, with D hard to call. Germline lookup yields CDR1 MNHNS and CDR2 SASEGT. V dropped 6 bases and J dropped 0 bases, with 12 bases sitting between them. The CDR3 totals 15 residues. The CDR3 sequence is CASSGTDVSGNTIYF. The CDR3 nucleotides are TGTGCCAGCAGCGGAACGGACGTCTCTGGAAACACCATATATTTT.